Detailed here is one TCR beta chain. Its target is not known. The sample belongs to a study of cytomegalovirus exposure and HLA in healthy donors. Whole-study results and caveats: In a later analysis, TCR beta V- and J-gene trimming showed a link to a missense DCLRE1C variant. In presence/absence analyses, roughly uniform sequencing depth across donors was assumed.

The CDR3 is 15 residues long. Per germline, CDR1 LNHNV and CDR2 YYDKDF (reference sequence). With V trimmed by 2 bases and J by 3 bases, 3 bases remained unmatched. The PCR made use of 60 Vbeta and 13 Jbeta primers. Repertoires were generated with immunoSEQ multiplex PCR, while TCRdb's copy carries only in-frame clones and drops some. The sample has 100,000 to 150,000 clones, 10% to 13% seen once. The clonotype originates from a woman between 18 and 29 years old in good health and CMV-seropositive. The sequenced material came from PBMCs. The chain carries TRBV15 and TRBJ2-5; TRBD2 matches 10 bases. The CDR3 DNA reads TGTGCCACCAGCAGACTAGCGGGAGACGAAGAGACCCAGTACTTC. It specifies CATSRLAGDEETQYF.